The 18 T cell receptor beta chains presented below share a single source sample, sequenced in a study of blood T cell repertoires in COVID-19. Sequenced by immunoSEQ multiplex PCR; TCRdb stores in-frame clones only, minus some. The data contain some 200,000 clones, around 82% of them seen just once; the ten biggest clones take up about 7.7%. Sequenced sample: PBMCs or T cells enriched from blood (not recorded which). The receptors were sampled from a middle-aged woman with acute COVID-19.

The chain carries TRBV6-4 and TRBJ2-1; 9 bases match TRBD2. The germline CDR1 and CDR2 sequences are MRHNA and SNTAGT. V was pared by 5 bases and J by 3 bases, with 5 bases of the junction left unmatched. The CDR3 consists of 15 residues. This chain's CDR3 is CASSRSSGNYNEQFF. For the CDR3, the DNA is TGTGCCAGCAGTCGATCTAGCGGGAACTACAATGAGCAGTTCTTC.

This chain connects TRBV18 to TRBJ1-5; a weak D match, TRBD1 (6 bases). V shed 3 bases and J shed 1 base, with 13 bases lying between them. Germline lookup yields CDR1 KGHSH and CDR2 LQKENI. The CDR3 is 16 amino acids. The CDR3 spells CASSPGQPGSNQPQHF. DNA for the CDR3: TGTGCCAGCTCACCTGGACAGCCAGGGAGCAATCAGCCCCAGCATTTT.

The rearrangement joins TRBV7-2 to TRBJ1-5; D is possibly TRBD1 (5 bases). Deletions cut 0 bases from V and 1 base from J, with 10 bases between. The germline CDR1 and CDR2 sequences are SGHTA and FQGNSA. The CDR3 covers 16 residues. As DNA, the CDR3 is TGTGCCAGCAGCTTAGCGCTGGGGGGGAGCAATCAGCCCCAGCATTTT. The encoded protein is CASSLALGGSNQPQHF.

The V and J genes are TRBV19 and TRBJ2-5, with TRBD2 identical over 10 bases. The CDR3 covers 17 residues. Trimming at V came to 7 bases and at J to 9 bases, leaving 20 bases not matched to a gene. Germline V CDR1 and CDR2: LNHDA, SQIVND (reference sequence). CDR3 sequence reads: CASTPGGRAGGSGAQYF. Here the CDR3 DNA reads TGTGCCAGTACCCCAGGGGGCCGAGCGGGAGGGAGCGGGGCCCAGTACTTC.

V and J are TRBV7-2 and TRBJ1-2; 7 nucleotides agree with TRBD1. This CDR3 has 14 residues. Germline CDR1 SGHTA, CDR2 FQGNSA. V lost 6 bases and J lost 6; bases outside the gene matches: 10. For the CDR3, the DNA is TGTGCCAGCAGTTTGGGACAGAGGATGGATGGCTACACCTTC. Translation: CASSLGQRMDGYTF.

The CDR3 nucleotides are TGTGCCAGTACCGTGTTACAAGCGGGGTACACAGATACGCAGTATTTT. This gives the protein CASTVLQAGYTDTQYF. The V gene is TRBV2, the J gene TRBJ2-3, with 7 bases fitting TRBD2. The germline CDR1 and CDR2 sequences are SNHLY and FYNNEI. CDR3 length equals 16 residues. Trimming removed 9 bases from V and 2 bases from J; junction bases left unmatched: 14.

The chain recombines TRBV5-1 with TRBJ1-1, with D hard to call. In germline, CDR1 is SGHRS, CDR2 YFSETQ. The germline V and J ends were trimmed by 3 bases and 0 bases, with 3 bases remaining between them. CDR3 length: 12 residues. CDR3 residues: CASSSMNTEAFF. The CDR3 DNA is TGCGCCAGCAGCTCCATGAACACTGAAGCTTTCTTT.

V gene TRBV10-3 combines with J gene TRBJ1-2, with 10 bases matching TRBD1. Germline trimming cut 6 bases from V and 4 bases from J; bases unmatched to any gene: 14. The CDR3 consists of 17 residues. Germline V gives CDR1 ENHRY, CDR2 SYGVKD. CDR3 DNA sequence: TGTGCCATCAGGGATCCGGGACAGGGGACCCTCACCTATGGCTACACCTTC. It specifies CAIRDPGQGTLTYGYTF.

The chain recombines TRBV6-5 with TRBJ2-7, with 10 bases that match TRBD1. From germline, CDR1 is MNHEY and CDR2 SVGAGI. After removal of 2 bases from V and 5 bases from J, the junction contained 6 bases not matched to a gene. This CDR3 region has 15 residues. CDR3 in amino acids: CASSYTRQGADEQYF. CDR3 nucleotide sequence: TGTGCCAGCAGTTACACCCGACAGGGGGCAGACGAGCAGTACTTC.

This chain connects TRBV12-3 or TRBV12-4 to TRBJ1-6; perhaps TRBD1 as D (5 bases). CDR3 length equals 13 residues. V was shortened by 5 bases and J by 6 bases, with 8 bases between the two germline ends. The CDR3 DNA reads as TGTGCCAGCAGTCGGGGGTTTAATTCACCCCTCCACTTT. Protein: CASSRGFNSPLHF.

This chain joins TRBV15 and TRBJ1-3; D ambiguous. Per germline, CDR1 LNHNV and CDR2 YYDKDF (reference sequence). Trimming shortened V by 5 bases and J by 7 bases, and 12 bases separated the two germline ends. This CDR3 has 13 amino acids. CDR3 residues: CATSGLVRNTIYF. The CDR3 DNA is TGTGCCACCAGCGGGCTCGTACGGAACACCATATATTTT. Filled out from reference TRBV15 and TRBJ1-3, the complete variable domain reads DAMVIQNPRYQVTQFGKPVTLSCSQTLNHNVMYWYQQKSSQAPKLLFHYYDKDFNNEADTPDNFQSRRPNTSFCFLDIRSPGLGDTAMYLCATSGLVRNTIYFGEGSWLTVV.

CDR3 nucleotides: TGTGCCAGCAGCCTTCTAGCGGGAGACACCGGGGAGCTGTTTTTT. Translated: CASSLLAGDTGELFF. The chain couples TRBV7-9 to TRBJ2-2; 10 nucleotides agree with TRBD2. The junction had 3 bases not matched to a gene; V was cut back by 5 bases and J by 3 bases. Germline CDR1 is SEHNR and CDR2 is FQNEAQ (reference sequence). The CDR3 length is 15 residues.

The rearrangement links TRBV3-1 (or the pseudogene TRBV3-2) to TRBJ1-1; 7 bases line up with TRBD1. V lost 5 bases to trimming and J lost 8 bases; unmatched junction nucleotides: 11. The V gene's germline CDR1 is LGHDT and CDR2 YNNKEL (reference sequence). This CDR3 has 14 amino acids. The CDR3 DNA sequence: TGTGCCAGCAGCGACCGCTCGGGACAGATAGAAGCTTTCTTT. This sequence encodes CASSDRSGQIEAFF.

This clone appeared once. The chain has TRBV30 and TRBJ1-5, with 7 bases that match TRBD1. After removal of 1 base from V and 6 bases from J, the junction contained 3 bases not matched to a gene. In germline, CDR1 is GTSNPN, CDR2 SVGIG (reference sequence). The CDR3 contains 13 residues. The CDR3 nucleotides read TGTGCCTGGAGTGACAGGGGTTTTCAGCCCCAGCATTTT. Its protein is CAWSDRGFQPQHF.

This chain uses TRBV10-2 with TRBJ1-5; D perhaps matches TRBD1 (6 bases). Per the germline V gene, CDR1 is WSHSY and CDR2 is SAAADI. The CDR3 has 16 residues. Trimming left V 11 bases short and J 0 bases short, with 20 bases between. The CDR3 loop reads CAAATTGGLSNQPQHF. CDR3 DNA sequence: TGCGCCGCAGCGACGACAGGCGGGCTTAGCAATCAGCCCCAGCATTTT.

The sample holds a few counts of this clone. Here the CDR3 DNA reads TGTGCCAGCCTTGCCGGCGGGGTGGGTGAAGCTTTCTTT. It is translated as CASLAGGVGEAFF. J is TRBJ1-1 and V is TRBV7-8, with D hard to call. Germline CDR1 and CDR2: SGHVS and FQNEAQ. There are 13 residues in the CDR3. V was clipped by 8 bases and J by 7 bases, with 17 bases between them.

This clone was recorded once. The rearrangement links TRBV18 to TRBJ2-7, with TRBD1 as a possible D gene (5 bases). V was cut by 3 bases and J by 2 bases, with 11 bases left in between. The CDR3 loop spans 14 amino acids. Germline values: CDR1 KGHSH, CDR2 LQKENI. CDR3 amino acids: CASSPPQGTYEQYF. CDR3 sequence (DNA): TGTGCCAGCTCACCTCCGCAGGGAACCTACGAGCAGTACTTC.

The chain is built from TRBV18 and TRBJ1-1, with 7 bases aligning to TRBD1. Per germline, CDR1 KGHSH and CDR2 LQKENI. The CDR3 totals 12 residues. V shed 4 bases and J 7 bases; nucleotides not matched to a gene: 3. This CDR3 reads CASSQGANEAFF. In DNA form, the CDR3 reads TGTGCCAGCTCACAGGGGGCAAATGAAGCTTTCTTT.